This T cell receptor (beta chain) stems from a study of blood T cells in healthy people across ages. Drawn from each donor were 7.5 to 10 milliliters of peripheral blood. There were at least 5 micrograms of total RNA extracted from every sample. The second PCR ran about 6 to 12 cycles with a sample-barcoded 5' primer and J-beta primers. Template switching added a 12-random-nucleotide identifier to every cDNA molecule. One entry per CDR3 protein, called by TCRdb with MiXCR from the 5' RACE reads. The data contain 790,000 or so distinct CDR3 sequences, about 56% of them singletons. CDR1 and CDR2 from the germline V gene are SGHTS and YDEGEE. Trimming pared 7 bases from V and 2 bases from J, leaving 17 bases between. The CDR3 extends over 15 amino acids.

The receptor was derived from a man between 35 and 55 years old in good health. The chain joins TRBV5-8 to TRBJ2-3; D is unresolved. The sequencing input was blood. CDR3 protein: CASRYPIQATDTQYF. In nucleotides, the CDR3 is TGTGCCAGCCGCTATCCCATCCAGGCCACAGATACGCAGTATTTT.